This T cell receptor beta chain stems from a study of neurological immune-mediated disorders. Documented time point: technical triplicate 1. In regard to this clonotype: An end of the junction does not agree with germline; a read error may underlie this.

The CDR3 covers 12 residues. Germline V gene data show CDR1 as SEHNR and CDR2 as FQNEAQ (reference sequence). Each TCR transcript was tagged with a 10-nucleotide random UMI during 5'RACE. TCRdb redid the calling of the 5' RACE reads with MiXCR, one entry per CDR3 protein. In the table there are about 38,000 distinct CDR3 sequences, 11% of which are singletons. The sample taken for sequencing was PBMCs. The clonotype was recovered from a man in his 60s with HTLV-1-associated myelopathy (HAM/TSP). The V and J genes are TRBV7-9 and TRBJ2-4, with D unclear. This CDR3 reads CASSLREDIQYF. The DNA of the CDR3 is TGTGCCAGTAGCTTACGCGAGGACATTCAGTACTTC.